This T cell receptor (beta chain) appears in the sequencing data of a study of shared clonotypes between healthy human individuals. Study-level findings and limits: Across a handful of donors, naive CD4 shared 5% to 6.5%, naive CD8 under 4%, memory CD4 over 2%, memory CD8 0.4% to 0.5%.

A remark on this clone: Its target is unknown.

Naive CD8 cells were CD45RO-negative, positively selected for CCR7, excluding terminally differentiated effector memory CD45RA+ cells. Authors' methods: Filtering differed for immunoSEQ, which gave only junction sequences without quality scores. Assay used: immunoSEQ multiplex PCR; TCRdb lists only in-frame clones, some missing. The V and J calls and clone size are taken from that table; D and trimming were inferred from the DNA. The sample lists around 2,000,000 clones; just over 90% were seen once. CDR1 and CDR2 from the germline V gene are LGHNA and YSLEER. CDR3 length: 18 residues. V was clipped by 1 base and J by 0 bases, with 16 bases between them.

The V gene is TRBV4-3, the J gene TRBJ1-3; tentative D call: TRBD1 (5 bases). The specimen was naive CD8+ T cells from PBMCs. The sequence was collected from a young man in good health. Some clones in this sample may be carry-over from other donors' samples. The CDR3, as DNA: TGCGCCAGCAGCCAAGCTGGGCGGGGACCCAGCTCTGGAAACACCATATATTTT. This translates into CASSQAGRGPSSGNTIYF.